The T cell receptor (beta chain) described here comes from a study of blood T cell repertoires in COVID-19. Study background: Acute-phase and convalescent COVID-19 samples originated in the United States, Italy and Spain. Sources were T cells, B-cell-depleted T cells, or PBMCs; the material itself was cDNA or gDNA.

The V gene's germline CDR1 is SEHNR and CDR2 FQNEAQ (reference sequence). The V gene lost 4 bases and the J gene lost 2 bases, with 12 bases spanning the gap. CDR3 length: 16 amino acids. How the authors handled the data: Reference gene primer amplification in the assay estimated nucleated cell counts. Libraries were prepared by immunoSEQ multiplex PCR; TCRdb keeps only in-frame clonotypes and omits some of them. V, J and clone size are those of that table, while D and trimming were read from the DNA. The table lists around 310,000 clones, around 91% of them singletons. In Seattle, patients joined the study during active infection and were tracked longitudinally.

The sequenced sample was peripheral blood. V gene TRBV7-9 combines with J gene TRBJ1-6, with a possible D match to TRBD1 (5 bases). The TCR comes from a woman between 40 and 55 years old with COVID-19, enrolled during active disease. The CDR3 DNA reads as TGTGCCAGCAGCTCGGGCAGGGCCCCCTATAATTCACCCCTCCACTTT. Amino acids: CASSSGRAPYNSPLHF.